This entry describes one TCR beta chain. This entry belongs to a study of cytomegalovirus exposure and HLA in healthy donors. The PCR contained 60 Vbeta and 13 Jbeta primers. Clones were read by immunoSEQ multiplex PCR, and TCRdb kept only the in-frame ones, dropping some. The data contain 150,000 or so clones, roughly 79% of them seen just once; the ten biggest clones take up around 1.5%. Germline V gives CDR1 MGHDK, CDR2 SYGVNS. This CDR3 is 13 amino acids long. The ends lost 5 bases at V and 5 bases at J; junction bases unmatched: 4. Source material: PBMCs. The chain carries TRBV25-1 and TRBJ2-5, with 8 bases that match TRBD1. The sequence derives from a man aged 25 to 40 in good health and CMV-seropositive. CDR3 in amino acids: CASSRQGLETQYF. The DNA of the CDR3 is TGTGCCAGCAGTAGACAGGGGTTGGAGACCCAGTACTTC.